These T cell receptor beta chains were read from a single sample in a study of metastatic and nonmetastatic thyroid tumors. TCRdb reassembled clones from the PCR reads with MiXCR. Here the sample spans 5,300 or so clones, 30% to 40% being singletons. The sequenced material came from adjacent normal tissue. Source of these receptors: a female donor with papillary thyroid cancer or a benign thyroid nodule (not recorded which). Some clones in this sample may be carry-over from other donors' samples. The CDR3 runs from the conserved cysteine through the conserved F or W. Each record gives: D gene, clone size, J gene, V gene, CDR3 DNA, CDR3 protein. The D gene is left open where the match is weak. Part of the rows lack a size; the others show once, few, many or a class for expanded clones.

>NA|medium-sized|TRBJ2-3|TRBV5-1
TGCGCCAGCAGCTTTAAGCGGTTAAGCACAGATACGCAGTATTTT
CASSFKRLSTDTQYF
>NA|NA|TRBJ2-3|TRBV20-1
TGCAGTGCCGTCCCGGGGCGCGGCACAGATACGCAGTATTTT
CSAVPGRGTDTQYF
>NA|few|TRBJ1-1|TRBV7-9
TGTGCCAGCAGCTTTGGGGCGAACACTGAAGCTTTCTTT
CASSFGANTEAFF
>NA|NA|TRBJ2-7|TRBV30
TGTGCCTGGATCAAGGGACCGGGCCCAGCCTACGAGCAGTACTTC
CAWIKGPGPAYEQYF
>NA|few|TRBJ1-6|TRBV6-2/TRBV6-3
TGTGCCAGCAGTTTCGCTGCGGCCACCCGGGGGTCGGCTTCACCCCTCCACTTT
CASSFAAATRGSASPLHF
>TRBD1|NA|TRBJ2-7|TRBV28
TGTGCCAGCAGTTTTAGGGACAGGGTTAGTGGGTCCTACGGGCAGTACTTC
CASSFRDRVSGSYGQYF
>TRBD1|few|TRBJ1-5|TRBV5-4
TGTGCCAGCACCTACTCTGATAGGACAGGGGCAAATCAGCCCCAGCATTTT
CASTYSDRTGANQPQHF
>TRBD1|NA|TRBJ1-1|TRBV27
TGTGCCAGCAGTTTAAGTAGGGACAGGTTTGAAGCTTTCTTT
CASSLSRDRFEAFF
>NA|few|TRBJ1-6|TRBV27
TGTGCCAGCAGCTTGAGGGAGAATAATTCACCCCTCCACTTT
CASSLRENNSPLHF
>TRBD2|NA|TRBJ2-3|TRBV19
TGTGCCAGTAGGCGGCGGGAGGGCACAGATACGCAGTATTTT
CASRRREGTDTQYF
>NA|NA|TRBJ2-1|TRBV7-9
TGTGCCAGCAGCTCCGGGGACGGCGAGCAGTTCTTC
CASSSGDGEQFF
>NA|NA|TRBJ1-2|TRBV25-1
TGTGCCAGCAGTCCAGGGACTAACTATGGCTACACCTTC
CASSPGTNYGYTF
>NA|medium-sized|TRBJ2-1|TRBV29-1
TGCAGCGTTGCAGGGGGAGGATTGGGGAGCCTCAATGAGCAGTTCTTC
CSVAGGGLGSLNEQFF
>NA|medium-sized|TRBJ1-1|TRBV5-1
TGCGCCAGCAGCTTGGTCGCAGGAACTAACACTGAAGCTTTCTTT
CASSLVAGTNTEAFF
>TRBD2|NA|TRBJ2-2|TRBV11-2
TGTGCCAGCAACACCGGACTAGCGGTTACCGGGGAGCTGTTTTTT
CASNTGLAVTGELFF
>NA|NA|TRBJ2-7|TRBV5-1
TGCGCCAGCAGCTCGGGCGCGGGTGGGGCATACTACGAGCAGTACTTC
CASSSGAGGAYYEQYF
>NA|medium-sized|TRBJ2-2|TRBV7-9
TGTGCCAGCAGTTCCGACAACAGGGGACTATCCGGGGAGCTGTTTTTT
CASSSDNRGLSGELFF
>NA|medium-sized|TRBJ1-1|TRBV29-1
TGCAGCGTTGAGGACGGGAGGAACACTGAAGCTTTCTTT
CSVEDGRNTEAFF
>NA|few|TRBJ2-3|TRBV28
TGTGCCAGCAGTCCCCGAGGGGGGGCGAGGACAGATACGCAGTATTTT
CASSPRGGARTDTQYF
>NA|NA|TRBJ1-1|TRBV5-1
TGCGCCAGCAGCGGTATAACAGGGATTTTGAACACTGAAGCTTTCTTT
CASSGITGILNTEAFF
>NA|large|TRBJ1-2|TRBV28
TGTGCCAGCAGTTTTCCAGGACTACGCTATGGCTACACCTTC
CASSFPGLRYGYTF
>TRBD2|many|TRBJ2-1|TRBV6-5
TGTGCCAGCAGTCATCCCGGGACTAGCGGTCAAACCGGATCCTACAATGAGCAGTTCTTC
CASSHPGTSGQTGSYNEQFF
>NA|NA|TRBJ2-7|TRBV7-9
TGTGCCAGCAGCTTAGTGGGCGAATCCTACGAGCAGTACTTC
CASSLVGESYEQYF
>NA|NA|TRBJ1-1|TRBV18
TGTGCCAGCTCAGTGCGGAGACCTGAAGCTTACTTT
CASSVRRPEAYF
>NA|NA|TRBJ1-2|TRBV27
TGTGCCAGCAGCTCCTTCGGGGGCCCCTATGGCTACACCTTC
CASSSFGGPYGYTF
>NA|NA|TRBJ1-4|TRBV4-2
TGTGCCAGCAGCCAAGTAAGGGGCACTACTAATGAAAAACTGTTTTTT
CASSQVRGTTNEKLFF
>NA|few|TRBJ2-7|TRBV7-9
TGTGCCAGCAGCCCTGCGGGATACAACTACGAGCAGTACTTC
CASSPAGYNYEQYF
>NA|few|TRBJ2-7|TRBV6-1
TGTGCCAGCAGTGAATCCGTCCCCGGCTACGAGCAGTACTTC
CASSESVPGYEQYF
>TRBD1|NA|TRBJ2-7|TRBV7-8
TGTGCCAGCAGCTTAGGGGGACAGGAATCCTACGAGCAGTACTTC
CASSLGGQESYEQYF
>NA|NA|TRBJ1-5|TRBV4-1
TGCGCCAGCAGCCAAGATCCGCAGGGACCGGGGTATCAGCCCCAGCATTTT
CASSQDPQGPGYQPQHF
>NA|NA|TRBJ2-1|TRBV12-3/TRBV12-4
TGTGCCAGCAGTTTACAGGGAAAAGGAGGGGAGCAGTTCTTC
CASSLQGKGGEQFF
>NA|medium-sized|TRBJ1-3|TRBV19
TGTGCCAGTAGGATACTTCGGGACTCTGGAAACACCATATATTTT
CASRILRDSGNTIYF
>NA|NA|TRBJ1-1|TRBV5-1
TGCGCCAGCAGCTTGGGGGGAGGACAGTTAACCGAAGCTTTCTTT
CASSLGGGQLTEAFF
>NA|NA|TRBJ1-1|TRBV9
TGTGCCAGCAGCGAGGGGGGTTCGAACACTGAAGCTTTCTTT
CASSEGGSNTEAFF
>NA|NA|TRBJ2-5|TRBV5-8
TGCGCCAGCAGCTTGCCGGGGCCTATAGGAGAGACCCAGTACTTC
CASSLPGPIGETQYF
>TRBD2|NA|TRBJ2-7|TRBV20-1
TGCAGTGCCACCGGGCTAGCGGGACCCTACGAGCAGTACTTC
CSATGLAGPYEQYF
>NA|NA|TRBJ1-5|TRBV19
TGTGCCAGTAGTATCAAGCCCGGGGAGCATCAGCCCCAGCATTTT
CASSIKPGEHQPQHF
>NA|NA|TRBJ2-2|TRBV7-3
TGTGCCAGCAGCTTAGTTAGCGGTATCACCGGGGAGCTGTTTTTT
CASSLVSGITGELFF
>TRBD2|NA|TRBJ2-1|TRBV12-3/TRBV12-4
TGTGCCAGCAGTTTAGAAACTAGCGGTGAGCAGTTCTTC
CASSLETSGEQFF
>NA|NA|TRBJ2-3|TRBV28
TGTGCCAGCAGTTTACCTAGTAGGGATACGCAGTATTTT
CASSLPSRDTQYF
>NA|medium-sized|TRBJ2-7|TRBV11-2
TGTGCCAGCAGCTTAGATCTTAGGGCCTACGAGCAGTACTTC
CASSLDLRAYEQYF
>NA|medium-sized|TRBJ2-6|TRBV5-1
TGCGCCAGCAGCCCCGACAGACCTGGGGCCAACGTCCTGACTTTC
CASSPDRPGANVLTF
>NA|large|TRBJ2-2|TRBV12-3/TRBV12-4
TGTGCCAGCAGTTTGTCCGGGGCTCGAGGGGAGCTGTTTTTT
CASSLSGARGELFF